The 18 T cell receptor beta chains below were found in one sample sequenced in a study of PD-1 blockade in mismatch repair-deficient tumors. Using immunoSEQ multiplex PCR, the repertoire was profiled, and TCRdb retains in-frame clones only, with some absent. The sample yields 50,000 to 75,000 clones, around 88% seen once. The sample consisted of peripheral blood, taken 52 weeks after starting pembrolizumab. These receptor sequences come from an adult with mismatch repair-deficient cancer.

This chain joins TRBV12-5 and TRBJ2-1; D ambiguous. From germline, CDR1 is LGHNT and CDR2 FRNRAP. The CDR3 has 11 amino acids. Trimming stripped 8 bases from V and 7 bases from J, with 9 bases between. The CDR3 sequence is CASIDRNEQFF. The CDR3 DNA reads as TGTGCTAGTATCGACCGGAATGAGCAGTTCTTC.

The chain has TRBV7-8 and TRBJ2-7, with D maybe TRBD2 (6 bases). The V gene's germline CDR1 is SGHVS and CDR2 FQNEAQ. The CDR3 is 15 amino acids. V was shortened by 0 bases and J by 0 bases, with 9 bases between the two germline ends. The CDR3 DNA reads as TGTGCCAGCAGCTTAGCGGTAGCGGTCTCCTACGAGCAGTACTTC. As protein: CASSLAVAVSYEQYF.

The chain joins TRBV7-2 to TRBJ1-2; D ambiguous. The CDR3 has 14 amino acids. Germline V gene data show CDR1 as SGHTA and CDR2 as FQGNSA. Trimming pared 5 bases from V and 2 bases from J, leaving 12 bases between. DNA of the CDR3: TGTGCCAGCAGCCCAAATACACGGAACTATGGCTACACCTTC. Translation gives CASSPNTRNYGYTF.

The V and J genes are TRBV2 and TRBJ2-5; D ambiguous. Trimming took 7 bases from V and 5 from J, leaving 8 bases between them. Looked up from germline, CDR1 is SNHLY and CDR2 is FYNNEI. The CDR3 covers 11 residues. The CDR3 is CASTGRETQYF. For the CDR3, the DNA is TGTGCCAGCACTGGACGGGAGACCCAGTACTTC.

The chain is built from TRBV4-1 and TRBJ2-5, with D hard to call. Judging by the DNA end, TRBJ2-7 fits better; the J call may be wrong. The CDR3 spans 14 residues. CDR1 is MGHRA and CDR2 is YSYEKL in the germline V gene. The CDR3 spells CASSPRPGDYEQYF. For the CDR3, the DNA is TGCGCCAGCAGCCCCCGGCCTGGGGACTACGAGCAGTACTTC.

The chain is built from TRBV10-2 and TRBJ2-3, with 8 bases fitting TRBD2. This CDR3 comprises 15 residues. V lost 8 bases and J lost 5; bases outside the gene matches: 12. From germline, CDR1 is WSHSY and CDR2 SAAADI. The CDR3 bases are TGCGCCAGCTACACCGGGGGGGCGGGAGGAGATACGCAGTATTTT. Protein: CASYTGGAGGDTQYF.

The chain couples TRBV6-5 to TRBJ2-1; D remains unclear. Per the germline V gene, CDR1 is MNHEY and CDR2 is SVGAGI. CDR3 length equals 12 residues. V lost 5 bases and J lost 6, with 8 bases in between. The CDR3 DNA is TGTGCCAGCAGTCCATACTCCAATGAGCAGTTCTTC. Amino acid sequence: CASSPYSNEQFF.

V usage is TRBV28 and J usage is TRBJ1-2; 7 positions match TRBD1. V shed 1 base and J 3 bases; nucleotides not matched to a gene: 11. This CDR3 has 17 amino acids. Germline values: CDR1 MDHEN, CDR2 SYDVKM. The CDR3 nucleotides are TGTGCCAGCAGTTTATTGACAGGGCTGACGCTGGACTATGGCTACACCTTC. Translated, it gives CASSLLTGLTLDYGYTF.

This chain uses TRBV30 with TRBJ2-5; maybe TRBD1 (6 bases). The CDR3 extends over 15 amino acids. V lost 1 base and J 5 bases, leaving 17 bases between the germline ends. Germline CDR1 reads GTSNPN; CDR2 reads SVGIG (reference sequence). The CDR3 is CAWSASRGLMETQYF. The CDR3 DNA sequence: TGTGCCTGGAGTGCCTCGAGGGGGTTGATGGAGACCCAGTACTTC.

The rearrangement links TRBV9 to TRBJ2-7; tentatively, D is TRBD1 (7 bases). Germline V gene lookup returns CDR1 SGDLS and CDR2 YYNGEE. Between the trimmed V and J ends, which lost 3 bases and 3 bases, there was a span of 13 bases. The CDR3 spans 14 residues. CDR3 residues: CASSARQGGYEQYF. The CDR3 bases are TGTGCCAGCAGCGCCCGACAGGGAGGCTACGAGCAGTACTTC.

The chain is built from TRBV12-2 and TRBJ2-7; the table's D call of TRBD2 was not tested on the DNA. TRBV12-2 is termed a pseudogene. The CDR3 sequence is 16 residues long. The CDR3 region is CASRLAFGGSPYEQYF. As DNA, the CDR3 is TGTGCAAGTCGCTTAGCCTTCGGCGGGAGCCCATACGAGCAGTACTTC.

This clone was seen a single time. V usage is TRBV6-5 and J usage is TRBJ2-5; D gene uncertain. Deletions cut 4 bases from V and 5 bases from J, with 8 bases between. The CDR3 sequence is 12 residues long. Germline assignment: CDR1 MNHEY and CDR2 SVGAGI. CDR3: CASSSFRETQYF. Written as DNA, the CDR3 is TGTGCCAGCAGTTCGTTTCGGGAGACCCAGTACTTC.

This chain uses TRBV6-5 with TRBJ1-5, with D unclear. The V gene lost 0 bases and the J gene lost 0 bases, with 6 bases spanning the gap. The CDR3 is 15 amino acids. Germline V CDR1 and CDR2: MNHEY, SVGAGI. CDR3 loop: CASSYSQDSNQPQHF. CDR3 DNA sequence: TGTGCCAGCAGTTACTCGCAGGATAGCAATCAGCCCCAGCATTTT.

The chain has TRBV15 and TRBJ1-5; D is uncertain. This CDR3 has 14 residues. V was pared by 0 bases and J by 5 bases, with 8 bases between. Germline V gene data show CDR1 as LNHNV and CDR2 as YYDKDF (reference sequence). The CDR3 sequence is CATSRDLVYQPQHF. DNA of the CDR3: TGTGCCACCAGCAGAGATCTTGTGTATCAGCCCCAGCATTTT.

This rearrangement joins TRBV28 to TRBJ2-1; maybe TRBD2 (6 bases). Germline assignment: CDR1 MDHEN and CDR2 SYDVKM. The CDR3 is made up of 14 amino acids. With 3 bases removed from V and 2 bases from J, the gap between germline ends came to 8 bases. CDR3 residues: CASSFGGTYNEQFF. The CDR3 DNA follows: TGTGCCAGCAGTTTCGGGGGAACCTACAATGAGCAGTTCTTC.

The CDR3 spells CASSPSRGQPQHF. As DNA, the CDR3 is TGTGCCAGCAGCCCCTCTCGGGGACAGCCCCAGCATTTT. This chain connects TRBV6-5 to TRBJ1-5; D gene ambiguous. In germline, CDR1 is MNHEY, CDR2 SVGAGI. The CDR3 has 13 amino acids. V lost 6 bases, J lost 7 bases, and 13 bases lay in between.

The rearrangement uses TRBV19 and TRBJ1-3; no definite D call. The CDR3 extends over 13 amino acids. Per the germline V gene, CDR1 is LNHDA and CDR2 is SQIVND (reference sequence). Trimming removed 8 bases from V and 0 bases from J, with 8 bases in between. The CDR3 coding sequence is TGTGCCAGTGCCTCGAGCTCTGGAAACACCATATATTTT. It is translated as CASASSSGNTIYF.

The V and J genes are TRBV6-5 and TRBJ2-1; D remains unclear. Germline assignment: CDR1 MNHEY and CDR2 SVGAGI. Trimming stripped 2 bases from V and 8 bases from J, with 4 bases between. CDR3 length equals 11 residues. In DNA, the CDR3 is TGTGCCAGCAGTTACGATCATGAGCAGTTCTTC. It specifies CASSYDHEQFF.